Described below is a single T cell receptor (beta chain) sequence and its context. The CDR3 is 16 amino acids. J was trimmed by 3 bases and V by 3 bases; bases with no gene match: 7. The germline V gene has CDR1 SGDLS and CDR2 YYNGEE. This sample is drawn from a study of T cell changes during pregnancy in multiple sclerosis. Here immunoSEQ multiplex PCR was the method, and the copy in TCRdb shows in-frame clones only, minus some. The sample holds about 50,000 clones; about 93% are singletons and the top ten take under 0.3%. V usage is TRBV9 and J usage is TRBJ1-2, with TRBD1 matching over 11 bases. The origin of this receptor is a female donor with multiple sclerosis, enrolled in a pregnancy study. The material was CD4+ T cells from peripheral blood mononuclear cells, obtained in the second trimester of pregnancy. CDR3 sequence (DNA): TGTGCCAGCAGCGCAAATAGGGGACAGGGGGACTATGGCTACACCTTC. Its protein is CASSANRGQGDYGYTF. The full variable domain, with the rest looked up from reference TRBV9 and TRBJ1-2, is DSGVTQTPKHLITATGQRVTLRCSPRSGDLSVYWYQQSLDQGLQFLIQYYNGEERAKGNILERFSAQQFPDLHSELNLSSLELGDSALYFCASSANRGQGDYGYTFGSGTRLTVV.